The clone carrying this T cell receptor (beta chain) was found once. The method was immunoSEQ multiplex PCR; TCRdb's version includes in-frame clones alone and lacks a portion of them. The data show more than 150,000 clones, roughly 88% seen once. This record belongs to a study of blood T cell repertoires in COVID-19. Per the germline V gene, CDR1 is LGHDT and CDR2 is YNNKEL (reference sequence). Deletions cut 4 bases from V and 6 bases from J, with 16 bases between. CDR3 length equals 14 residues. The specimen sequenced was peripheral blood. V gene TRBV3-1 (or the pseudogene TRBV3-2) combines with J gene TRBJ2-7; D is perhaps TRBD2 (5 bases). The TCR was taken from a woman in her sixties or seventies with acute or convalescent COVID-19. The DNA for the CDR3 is TGTGCCAGCAGCCGAACGGACTCGGCCAGCGAGCAGTACTTC. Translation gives CASSRTDSASEQYF.